This T cell receptor beta chain was found in a study of T cells after yellow fever vaccination. Turning to the study itself: SMART-Seq v4 Ultra Low Input prepared libraries from low-cell fractions. Broader study findings: Reappearance after the booster was seen for most primary-vaccination clones, at 95% to 96% CD4 and roughly 90% CD8. High-abundance clonotypes from the bulk population could contaminate FACS-sorted repertoires.

This clonotype was seen more than once but under ten times. The target antigen is unknown. By 5'RACE template switching, TCR cDNA was produced, with a universal primer site and UMIs added in the process. One entry per CDR3 protein results from TCRdb running MiXCR on the 5' RACE reads. The sample lists roughly 170,000 distinct CDR3 sequences, 6.2% occurring once. The sequencing used CD4+ T cells sorted from PBMCs, collected on the day of the first yellow fever vaccination. This receptor was obtained from a man aged 18 to 30 who received the YFV17D yellow fever vaccine.

Written as DNA, the CDR3 is TGTGCCATCAGTGAGTCAGGGACAGCCTCGGCCGGGGAGCTGTTTTTT. Protein product: CAISESGTASAGELFF. The chain uses TRBV10-3 and TRBJ2-2; 7 bases agree with TRBD1. The V gene's germline CDR1 is ENHRY and CDR2 SYGVKD. The CDR3 covers 16 residues. The junction had 7 bases not matched to a gene; V was cut back by 0 bases and J by 6 bases.